This T cell receptor beta chain appears in the sequencing data of a study of radiation and T cells in renal cell carcinoma. Details on this clone: The antigen remains unidentified.

Time point defined: baseline pretreatment blood. Indicated treatment: 15 Gy SBRT to primary tumor, nephrectomy 4 weeks later. Study-wide points: Top tumor clonotypes rose in blood 2 weeks post-radiation, then contracted.

The CDR3 runs to 18 residues. Germline assignment: CDR1 SNHLY and CDR2 FYNNEI. The V end was cut by 1 base, the J end by 0 bases, with 16 bases between. The method was immunoSEQ multiplex PCR; TCRdb's version includes in-frame clones alone and lacks a portion of them. The sample shows about 95,000 clones, around nine tenths of them seen only once. The chain combines TRBV2 with TRBJ1-5, with a weak D call TRBD1 (5 bases). Sequenced material: blood, taken from a patient whose treatment included radiotherapy and nephrectomy. The sequence came from a man between 45 and 60 years old with renal cell carcinoma. CDR3 region: CASSEGQEGTYSNQPQHF. The DNA of the CDR3 is TGTGCCAGCAGTGAAGGGCAGGAGGGGACTTATAGCAATCAGCCCCAGCATTTT.